The 30 T cell receptor beta chains below were found in one sample sequenced in a study of beta chain features in type 1 diabetes (dated by TCRdb to 2017 to 2018). Here is what the overall study found, with its caveats: A moderate but significant shortening of TCRB CDR3 length was observed in type 1 diabetes patients in all four CD4+ subsets.

Their antigens are not known. Library preparation was by the immunoSEQ multiplex PCR assay. The entire isolated RNA was reverse transcribed using the High Capacity cDNA Reverse Transcription Kit, and thus expressed TCRB transcripts were sequenced. As stored in TCRdb, this immuneACCESS dataset retains in-frame rearrangements with V and J assigned. A fraction of the clones does not appear; measured against another copy, unresolved V genes explain less than half of the discrepancy, and the remainder lacks a known reason. This sample comprises 350,000 to 450,000 clones, about 12% of them detected only once. The top ten constitute 0.0095% to 0.013% of the sample. Input material: naive CD4+ T cells from blood. The sample's cell subset or site label is to be understood as: true naive CD4+ T cells. These TCRs come from a woman in her late teens or twenties with type 1 diabetes.

The chain carries TRBV11-2 and TRBJ2-7, with 8 positions matching TRBD1. Germline-derived CDR1 and CDR2 are SGHAT and FQNNGV. Trimming at V came to 5 bases and at J to 6 bases, leaving 9 bases not matched to a gene. The CDR3 has 14 residues. Written as DNA, the CDR3 is TGTGCCAGCAGCCTGCGACAGGGGATGGGCGAGCAGTACTTC. It codes for CASSLRQGMGEQYF.

This clone was seen only a few times. V and J are TRBV10-3 and TRBJ2-5; D gene uncertain. The CDR3 length is 14 residues. The V gene lost 0 bases and the J gene lost 1 base, with 6 bases spanning the gap. Germline CDR1 ENHRY, CDR2 SYGVKD. The DNA for the CDR3 is TGTGCCATCAGTGAGTCCGGTTTCCAAGAGACCCAGTACTTC. Amino acid sequence: CAISESGFQETQYF.

This clone has more than one count but fewer than ten. The V call is TRBV28, the J call TRBJ2-7, with D possibly being TRBD2 (5 bases). The CDR3 has 14 residues. Germline V gives CDR1 MDHEN, CDR2 SYDVKM. V shed 4 bases and J shed 5 bases, with 15 bases lying between them. This CDR3 reads CASSSPTSLDEQYF. The CDR3, as DNA: TGTGCCAGCAGTTCCCCCACTAGTCTCGACGAGCAGTACTTC.

This clone appeared a few times. The J gene is TRBJ1-4, the V gene TRBV5-4, with 7 bases fitting TRBD1. Germline lookup yields CDR1 SGHNT and CDR2 YYREEE (reference sequence). V gave up 0 bases and J gave up 13 bases; unmatched junction bases: 6. This CDR3 is built from 13 residues. The CDR3 nucleotides are TGTGCCAGCAGCTTGGACAGGGGCGGCCGACTGTTTTTT. Encoded protein: CASSLDRGGRLFF.

V is TRBV7-8 and J is TRBJ1-1, with D possibly matching TRBD1 (5 bases). Per germline, CDR1 SGHVS and CDR2 FQNEAQ. V lost 3 bases and J 5 bases, leaving 10 bases between the germline ends. This CDR3 has 13 amino acids. CDR3 DNA: TGTGCCAGCAGCTTCGGTGGGGGGACTGAAGCTTTCTTT. Translation: CASSFGGGTEAFF.

The chain joins TRBV29-1 to TRBJ1-3, with TRBD1 identical over 8 bases. Germline V gene sequence: CDR1 SQVTM, CDR2 ANQGSEA. The trim removed 5 bases at V and 8 bases at J, leaving 8 bases unmatched. The CDR3 spans 13 residues. CDR3 protein: CSVPLGQGDTIYF. The DNA of the CDR3 is TGCAGCGTTCCCCTAGGACAGGGAGACACCATATATTTT.

This rearrangement joins TRBV18 to TRBJ2-1; D is unclear. The V gene lost 3 bases and the J gene lost 2 bases, with 17 bases spanning the gap. In germline, CDR1 is KGHSH, CDR2 LQKENI. The CDR3 consists of 17 residues. CDR3 region: CASSPASARGTYNEQFF. In nucleotides, the CDR3 is TGTGCCAGCTCACCTGCCTCGGCCCGCGGCACCTACAATGAGCAGTTCTTC.

This clone has more than one count but fewer than ten. The rearrangement links TRBV29-1 to TRBJ2-2; D not certain. CDR1 SQVTM and CDR2 ANQGSEA come from the germline V gene. There are 14 residues in the CDR3. Trimming pared 4 bases from V and 5 bases from J, leaving 14 bases between. The CDR3 reads CSVADPGLTGELFF. In DNA form, the CDR3 reads TGCAGCGTTGCAGACCCGGGTCTTACCGGGGAGCTGTTTTTT.

The V and J genes are TRBV7-2 and TRBJ2-3; 11 bases fit TRBD2. J was trimmed by 6 bases and V by 4 bases; bases with no gene match: 6. The length of the CDR3 is 15 residues. The germline V gene encodes CDR1 SGHTA and CDR2 FQGNSA. The CDR3, as DNA: TGTGCCAGCAGCTCTCGACTAGCGGGAACGGATACGCAGTATTTT. Encoded protein: CASSSRLAGTDTQYF.

The gene calls are TRBV7-2 and TRBJ2-5, with 8 bases aligning to TRBD2. This CDR3 has 17 residues. Germline CDR1 is SGHTA and CDR2 is FQGNSA. J lost 0 bases, V lost 4 bases, and 10 bases had no gene match. Here the CDR3 reads CASSSAVSSGYQETQYF. The DNA of the CDR3 is TGTGCCAGCAGCTCCGCGGTGTCTAGCGGGTACCAAGAGACCCAGTACTTC.

This clone was recorded a few times. CDR3 protein: CASSLTGTDTQYF. The CDR3 DNA sequence: TGTGCCAGCAGCTTAACGGGTACAGATACGCAGTATTTT. V gene TRBV11-2 combines with J gene TRBJ2-3; D is unresolved. CDR1 and CDR2 from the germline V gene are SGHAT and FQNNGV. The V end was cut by 2 bases, the J end by 3 bases, with 6 bases between. CDR3 length equals 13 residues.

This chain connects TRBV7-2 to TRBJ2-7; 11 bases are shared with TRBD2. The junction had 4 bases not matched to a gene; V was cut back by 6 bases and J by 3 bases. Germline V gene sequence: CDR1 SGHTA, CDR2 FQGNSA. The CDR3 spans 14 residues. In DNA, the CDR3 is TGTGCCAGCAGGAGGACTAGCGGGCTCTACGAGCAGTACTTC. It codes for CASRRTSGLYEQYF. Full variable domain (missing parts from reference TRBV7-2 and TRBJ2-7): GAGVSQSPSNKVTEKGKDVELRCDPISGHTALYWYRQSLGQGLEFLIYFQGNSAPDKSGLPSDRFSAERTGGSVSTLTIQRTQQEDSAVYLCASRRTSGLYEQYFGPGTRLTVT.

This clone was detected only a few times. V gene TRBV5-4 combines with J gene TRBJ1-2; TRBD1 agrees at 8 bases. The J segment lost 8 bases and the V segment lost 2 bases, leaving 14 bases of the junction unmatched. CDR1 and CDR2 from the germline V gene are SGHNT and YYREEE (reference sequence). The CDR3 is 16 residues long. CDR3 amino acids: CASSFGQGTWIGGYTF. DNA for the CDR3: TGTGCCAGCAGCTTCGGACAGGGAACATGGATAGGGGGCTACACCTTC.

This clone was counted only a few times. The J gene is TRBJ2-5, the V gene TRBV6-4; 11 nucleotides match TRBD2. Looked up from germline, CDR1 is MRHNA and CDR2 is SNTAGT. Trimming at V came to 6 bases and at J to 4 bases, leaving 4 bases not matched to a gene. The length of the CDR3 is 14 residues. The CDR3 sequence is CASSPTSGGETQYF. The CDR3 DNA reads as TGTGCCAGCAGCCCCACTAGCGGGGGAGAGACCCAGTACTTC.

This chain joins TRBV9 and TRBJ1-4; no clear D gene. This CDR3 region has 15 residues. Germline V CDR1 and CDR2: SGDLS, YYNGEE. V gave up 4 bases and J gave up 1 base, with 11 bases separating them. DNA for the CDR3: TGTGCCAGCAGCAACTCAGGCCAAACTAATGAAAAACTGTTTTTT. This encodes CASSNSGQTNEKLFF. Looking up the rest from reference TRBV9 and TRBJ1-4 gives the full variable domain: DSGVTQTPKHLITATGQRVTLRCSPRSGDLSVYWYQQSLDQGLQFLIQYYNGEERAKGNILERFSAQQFPDLHSELNLSSLELGDSALYFCASSNSGQTNEKLFFGSGTQLSVL.

The chain has TRBV29-1 and TRBJ1-4; D remains unclear. The ends were cut back, 6 bases at V and 7 bases at J, with 12 bases in the middle. Germline CDR1 SQVTM, CDR2 ANQGSEA. The CDR3 covers 12 residues. CDR3 in amino acids: CSVIGSGEKLFF. CDR3 DNA sequence: TGCAGCGTAATCGGGAGCGGTGAAAAACTGTTTTTT.

The chain employs TRBV5-1 and TRBJ1-5, with unresolved D. V lost 4 bases, J lost 6 bases, and 14 bases lay in between. The CDR3 extends over 14 amino acids. Germline lookup yields CDR1 SGHRS and CDR2 YFSETQ. The CDR3: CASSRASEGQPQHF. The CDR3 DNA is TGCGCCAGCAGCCGCGCGTCAGAGGGTCAGCCCCAGCATTTT.

The genes are TRBV4-2 and TRBJ2-3; D gene uncertain. The CDR3 sequence is 16 residues long. The V and J ends lost 0 bases and 0 bases respectively, with 10 bases between them. Germline lookup yields CDR1 LGHNA and CDR2 YNFKEQ. The DNA for the CDR3 is TGTGCCAGCAGCCAAGATCGAAGCCGGAGCACAGATACGCAGTATTTT. It specifies CASSQDRSRSTDTQYF.

This rearrangement joins TRBV7-2 to TRBJ2-1, with 9 bases aligning to TRBD2. The germline gives CDR1 SGHTA, CDR2 FQGNSA. This CDR3 is 16 amino acids long. After removal of 0 bases from V and 2 bases from J, the junction contained 2 bases not matched to a gene. CDR3 DNA sequence: TGTGCCAGCAGCTTAGCTGGCGGGGGGGCCTACAATGAGCAGTTCTTC. Translation: CASSLAGGGAYNEQFF.

The chain joins TRBV7-2 to TRBJ2-7, with D possibly TRBD2 on 6 matching bases. Germline V gives CDR1 SGHTA, CDR2 FQGNSA. The germline V and J ends were trimmed by 3 bases and 3 bases, with 12 bases remaining between them. The CDR3 runs to 14 residues. The CDR3, as DNA: TGTGCCAGCAGCTTTGGTCTAGCGAACTACGAGCAGTACTTC. Translating gives CASSFGLANYEQYF.

The chain recombines TRBV25-1 with TRBJ2-7, with 8 nucleotides matching TRBD2. CDR1 is MGHDK and CDR2 is SYGVNS in the germline V gene. V lost 4 bases, J lost 1 base, and 12 bases stayed unmatched. CDR3 length: 17 amino acids. CDR3 sequence reads: CASSVSQTGGTSYEQYF. Written as DNA, the CDR3 is TGTGCCAGCAGTGTTTCCCAAACGGGGGGGACTTCCTACGAGCAGTACTTC.

The V and J genes are TRBV11-2 and TRBJ2-1; the match to TRBD2 covers 12 bases. J lost 0 bases, V lost 6 bases, and 12 bases had no gene match. Looked up from germline, CDR1 is SGHAT and CDR2 is FQNNGV. The CDR3 spans 19 residues. The CDR3 region is CASRSPGLAGRNSYNEQFF. CDR3 bases: TGTGCCAGCAGATCCCCCGGACTAGCGGGGCGAAACTCCTACAATGAGCAGTTCTTC.

This clone was seen a few times. V gene TRBV5-4 combines with J gene TRBJ2-1; 10 positions agree with TRBD2. Germline CDR1 SGHNT, CDR2 YYREEE (reference sequence). The CDR3 runs to 15 residues. V shed 6 bases, J shed 9 bases, and the junction held 12 bases outside the gene matches. The CDR3 here is CASMVLAGGSGEQFF. The CDR3 DNA sequence: TGTGCCAGCATGGTCTTAGCGGGAGGTTCGGGTGAGCAGTTCTTC.

The CDR3 region is CASSLTGGNEQFF. CDR3 DNA sequence: TGTGCCAGCAGCTTGACAGGTGGAAATGAGCAGTTCTTC. The chain employs TRBV5-6 and TRBJ2-1, with a possible D match to TRBD1 (5 bases). CDR3 length equals 13 residues. Looked up from germline, CDR1 is SGHDT and CDR2 is YYEEEE. With 1 base removed from V and 7 bases from J, the gap between germline ends came to 9 bases.

The chain uses TRBV9 and TRBJ2-7; 9 bases agree with TRBD2. V lost 5 bases, J lost 3 bases, and 9 bases stayed unmatched. The CDR3 covers 15 residues. Germline values: CDR1 SGDLS, CDR2 YYNGEE. The CDR3 nucleotides are TGTGCCAGCAGTCCTACTAGCGGGCGGCTCTACGAGCAGTACTTC. It yields the protein CASSPTSGRLYEQYF.

This sequence joins TRBV11-3 and TRBJ2-2, with D unclear. Deletions cut 6 bases from V and 0 bases from J, with 11 bases between. In germline, CDR1 is SGHNT, CDR2 YENEEA. The CDR3 is 15 residues long. CDR3 sequence: CASRPTESNTGELFF. CDR3 nucleotides: TGTGCCAGCAGACCTACGGAGTCGAACACCGGGGAGCTGTTTTTT.

This clone was observed a few times. The genes are TRBV5-1 and TRBJ2-1, with unresolved D. This CDR3 is 12 amino acids long. V lost 0 bases to trimming and J lost 10 bases, with 8 bases between them. Germline V gene sequence: CDR1 SGHRS, CDR2 YFSETQ. The CDR3 here is CASSLGPREQFF. The CDR3 DNA reads TGCGCCAGCAGCTTGGGACCTAGGGAGCAGTTCTTC.

This clone has a handful of counts. The CDR3 protein is CASSLPALAGPEQFF. CDR3 DNA sequence: TGTGCCAGCAGCTTACCCGCCCTGGCAGGGCCGGAGCAGTTCTTC. V gene TRBV11-3 combines with J gene TRBJ2-1, with D perhaps matching TRBD1 (5 bases). CDR3 length: 15 amino acids. CDR1 SGHNT and CDR2 YENEEA come from the germline V gene. V gave up 2 bases and J gave up 10 bases, with 18 bases separating them. Drawing the rest from reference TRBV11-3 and TRBJ2-1, the complete variable domain is EAGVVQSPRYKIIEKKQPVAFWCNPISGHNTLYWYLQNLGQGPELLIRYENEEAVDDSQLPKDRFSAERLKGVDSTLKIQPAELGDSAVYLCASSLPALAGPEQFFGPGTRLTVL.

V gene TRBV7-8 combines with J gene TRBJ2-7; D perhaps matches TRBD1 (6 bases). Between the trimmed V and J ends, which lost 1 base and 1 base, there was a span of 14 bases. The CDR3 runs to 16 residues. Germline loops: CDR1 SGHVS, CDR2 FQNEAQ. CDR3 region: CASSLGGQGSSYEQYF. The DNA of the CDR3 is TGTGCCAGCAGCTTAGGCGGGCAGGGGTCATCCTACGAGCAGTACTTC.

The genes are TRBV2 and TRBJ1-6; possible D gene TRBD1, 5 bases. With 4 bases removed from V and 9 bases from J, the gap between germline ends came to 16 bases. Germline-derived CDR1 and CDR2 are SNHLY and FYNNEI. This CDR3 is 15 amino acids long. CDR3 DNA sequence: TGTGCCAGCAGTGTGGAGGCGGGGCGAGGTTCACCCCTCCACTTT. It encodes CASSVEAGRGSPLHF.